The clone carrying this T cell receptor beta chain showed up just once. The assay was immunoSEQ multiplex PCR, and TCRdb's table has in-frame clones only and misses some. The sample carries over 30,000 clones, roughly 84% recorded once. This entry belongs to a study of T cells in narcolepsy. V was clipped by 1 base and J by 7 bases, with 8 bases between them. In germline, CDR1 is SGHDN, CDR2 FVKESK. There are 12 residues in the CDR3. The source material was CD45RA- memory CD4+ T cells from PBMCs. The J gene is TRBJ2-7, the V gene TRBV14; tentatively, D is TRBD2 (5 bases). The TCR sequence derives from a human donor with narcolepsy. The CDR3 region is CASSQVRGEQYF. The CDR3 nucleotides read TGTGCCAGCAGCCAAGTTAGAGGGGAGCAGTACTTC.